Listed here are 21 T cell receptor beta chains from one sample, sequenced in a study of beta chain features in type 1 diabetes. Study conclusions and caveats: Type 1 diabetes patients had moderately but significantly shorter TCRB CDR3s in all four CD4+ subsets.

Reverse transcription of all isolated RNA meant that expressed TCRB transcripts were sequenced. Assay: immunoSEQ multiplex PCR; the TCRdb copy retains only in-frame clones and omits some. The data hold about 340,000 clones, with roughly 14% observed a single time. What these receptors recognize is not known. Material: naive CD4+ T cells from blood. The receptors originated from a woman aged 18-29 years with type 1 diabetes.

V and J are TRBV27 and TRBJ2-3, with D possibly matching TRBD1 (6 bases). The CDR3 is 16 residues long. Per the germline V gene, CDR1 is MNHEY and CDR2 is SMNVEV (reference sequence). The germline V and J ends were trimmed by 5 bases and 6 bases, with 21 bases remaining between them. CDR3 amino acids: CASSKRRQALGDTQYF. The CDR3, as DNA: TGTGCCAGCAGTAAACGGCGACAGGCCCTGGGGGATACGCAGTATTTT.

V is TRBV19 and J is TRBJ1-4; no clear D gene. Looked up from germline, CDR1 is LNHDA and CDR2 is SQIVND (reference sequence). The CDR3 contains 15 residues. Trimming stripped 5 bases from V and 0 bases from J, with 10 bases between. For the CDR3, the DNA is TGTGCCAGTAGTGCCTCAGCGGCAACTAATGAAAAACTGTTTTTT. Protein product: CASSASAATNEKLFF. The variable domain in full, with the rest retrieved from reference TRBV19 and TRBJ1-4, is DGGITQSPKYLFRKEGQNVTLSCEQNLNHDAMYWYRQDPGQGLRLIYYSQIVNDFQKGDIAEGYSVSREKKESFPLTVTSAQKNPTAFYLCASSASAATNEKLFFGSGTQLSVL.

This clone was seen a handful of times. J is TRBJ1-1 and V is TRBV5-4, with D hard to call. Trimming took 1 base from V and 3 from J, leaving 7 bases between them. CDR1 and CDR2 (germline): SGHNT, YYREEE (reference sequence). The CDR3 sequence is 13 residues long. CDR3 amino acids: CASSLISDTEAFF. The CDR3 coding sequence is TGTGCCAGCAGCTTGATAAGCGACACTGAAGCTTTCTTT.

The chain joins TRBV7-2 to TRBJ2-3, with 13 nucleotides matching TRBD2. V gave up 5 bases and J gave up 4 bases; unmatched junction bases: 15. The germline V gene encodes CDR1 SGHTA and CDR2 FQGNSA. CDR3 length: 19 amino acids. In DNA, the CDR3 is TGTGCCAGCAGCCGCCAGGGACTAGCGGGACCAGATCGGTCAGATACGCAGTATTTT. Its translation: CASSRQGLAGPDRSDTQYF.

The rearrangement links TRBV5-1 to TRBJ1-1; D call uncertain. The CDR3 has 15 residues. CDR1 and CDR2 (germline): SGHRS, YFSETQ. Trimming stripped 0 bases from V and 1 base from J, with 10 bases between. CDR3 nucleotide sequence: TGCGCCAGCAGCTTGGCCGCGGCGGAGAACACTGAAGCTTTCTTT. It yields the protein CASSLAAAENTEAFF. The whole variable domain, filled in from reference TRBV5-1 and TRBJ1-1, reads KAGVTQTPRYLIKTRGQQVTLSCSPISGHRSVSWYQQTPGQGLQFLFEYFSETQRNKGNFPGRFSGRQFSNSRSEMNVSTLELGDSALYLCASSLAAAENTEAFFGQGTRLTVV.

This clone was detected a few times. The chain links TRBV7-2 to TRBJ2-1; 10 bases match TRBD2. The V and J ends lost 5 bases and 9 bases, in that order; junction bases with no gene match: 13. Per the germline V gene, CDR1 is SGHTA and CDR2 is FQGNSA. The CDR3 is 16 residues long. CDR3 sequence: CASSTRSSGGLFEQFF. The CDR3 coding sequence is TGTGCCAGCAGCACCCGGTCTAGCGGGGGCCTTTTTGAGCAGTTCTTC.

The sample holds a few counts of this clone. J is TRBJ2-7 and V is TRBV7-9; D might be TRBD2 (5 bases). The V end was cut by 1 base, the J end by 5 bases, with 9 bases between. Germline CDR1 and CDR2: SEHNR and FQNEAQ (reference sequence). The CDR3 totals 13 residues. CDR3 nucleotides: TGTGCCAGCAGCTTAGATGGACTCGACGAGCAGTACTTC. Its protein is CASSLDGLDEQYF.

V usage is TRBV12-5 and J usage is TRBJ1-1, with D hard to call. Trimming pared 1 base from V and 4 bases from J, leaving 7 bases between. Germline CDR1 and CDR2: LGHNT and FRNRAP. The CDR3 covers 13 residues. The CDR3 sequence is CASGLGPLTEAFF. The CDR3 DNA follows: TGTGCTAGTGGTTTGGGGCCGCTCACTGAAGCTTTCTTT.

The chain links TRBV15 to TRBJ2-1; TRBD1 agrees at 8 bases. V lost 1 base, J lost 5 bases, and 4 bases stayed unmatched. The CDR3 contains 15 residues. Germline V gene lookup returns CDR1 LNHNV and CDR2 YYDKDF (reference sequence). The CDR3 bases are TGTGCCACCAGCAGAGCAGACAGGGGAAACAATGAGCAGTTCTTC. It encodes CATSRADRGNNEQFF.

This clone has only a few counts. This chain links TRBV25-1 with TRBJ2-2, with 7 nucleotides matching TRBD1. CDR1 and CDR2 (germline): MGHDK, SYGVNS. The V and J ends lost 8 bases and 0 bases, in that order; junction bases with no gene match: 6. The CDR3 sequence is 15 residues long. The DNA for the CDR3 is TGTGCCAGCCCCCGGGACAGCGCGAACACCGGGGAGCTGTTTTTT. Translated: CASPRDSANTGELFF.

The V and J genes are TRBV15 and TRBJ2-1; D gene uncertain. Germline V gives CDR1 LNHNV, CDR2 YYDKDF (reference sequence). The V and J ends lost 1 base and 0 bases respectively, with 13 bases between them. The CDR3 is 17 amino acids. The CDR3 spells CATSRAPGGSSYNEQFF. CDR3 bases: TGTGCCACCAGCAGAGCCCCCGGCGGCAGCTCCTACAATGAGCAGTTCTTC. The full variable domain, completed using reference TRBV15 and TRBJ2-1, is DAMVIQNPRYQVTQFGKPVTLSCSQTLNHNVMYWYQQKSSQAPKLLFHYYDKDFNNEADTPDNFQSRRPNTSFCFLDIRSPGLGDTAMYLCATSRAPGGSSYNEQFFGPGTRLTVL.

CDR3 sequence (DNA): TGTGCCAGCTCACCACCCACAGATAACTATGGCTACACCTTC. Amino acids: CASSPPTDNYGYTF. The chain uses TRBV18 and TRBJ1-2; D unclear. CDR1 and CDR2 (germline): KGHSH, LQKENI. The germline V and J ends were trimmed by 0 bases and 1 base, with 6 bases remaining between them. The CDR3 has 14 residues.

This clone was seen a handful of times. The J gene is TRBJ2-7, the V gene TRBV28; maybe TRBD2 (6 bases). This CDR3 contains 16 residues. Per the germline V gene, CDR1 is MDHEN and CDR2 is SYDVKM. Trimming took 4 bases from V and 1 from J, leaving 17 bases between them. The CDR3 sequence is CASSYSGVAKSYEQYF. CDR3 bases: TGTGCCAGCAGTTACTCGGGGGTAGCTAAATCCTACGAGCAGTACTTC. Combining the CDR3 with reference TRBV28 and TRBJ2-7 gives the whole variable domain DVKVTQSSRYLVKRTGEKVFLECVQDMDHENMFWYRQDPGLGLRLIYFSYDVKMKEKGDIPEGYSVSREKKERFSLILESASTNQTSMYLCASSYSGVAKSYEQYFGPGTRLTVT.

This clone was seen only a few times. This chain links TRBV7-9 with TRBJ2-1; D not resolved. Germline CDR1 and CDR2: SEHNR and FQNEAQ (reference sequence). The CDR3 runs to 14 residues. Trimming shortened V by 2 bases and J by 4 bases, and 9 bases separated the two germline ends. CDR3: CASSLLPTYNEQFF. The CDR3 DNA sequence: TGTGCCAGCAGCTTACTCCCGACATACAATGAGCAGTTCTTC.

This clone was seen a few times. The chain is built from TRBV7-2 and TRBJ2-5; D might be TRBD2 (6 bases). Trimming took off 4 bases at V and 5 bases at J, with 14 bases between the two ends. The V gene's germline CDR1 is SGHTA and CDR2 FQGNSA. The length of the CDR3 is 14 residues. The chain's CDR3 is CASSSDGSGETQYF. Written as DNA, the CDR3 is TGTGCCAGCAGCTCCGACGGGAGTGGGGAGACCCAGTACTTC.

This clone has more than one count but fewer than ten. The same CDR3 is also encoded by other DNA sequences in this sample. The chain employs TRBV29-1 and TRBJ2-5, with 10 bases lining up with TRBD2. Germline V gene lookup returns CDR1 SQVTM and CDR2 ANQGSEA. This CDR3 has 12 amino acids. V trimming: 7 bases; J trimming: 4 bases; junction bases outside the gene matches: 3. This CDR3 reads CSDRLAGETQYF. As DNA, the CDR3 is TGCAGCGACCGACTAGCGGGAGAGACCCAGTACTTC.

In its sample, this clone was seen a few times. The chain has TRBV2 and TRBJ1-1, with TRBD1 identical over 9 bases. This CDR3 spans 13 amino acids. From germline, CDR1 is SNHLY and CDR2 FYNNEI. V was clipped by 5 bases and J by 11 bases; unmatched bases: 9. The chain's CDR3 is CASSPGQGLLAFF. The DNA of the CDR3 is TGTGCCAGCAGTCCTGGACAGGGGTTGTTGGCTTTCTTT.

The rearrangement joins TRBV28 to TRBJ2-7; 9 bases fit TRBD2. The CDR3 length is 16 residues. Germline CDR1 reads MDHEN; CDR2 reads SYDVKM. J was trimmed by 0 bases and V by 3 bases; bases with no gene match: 6. The CDR3 DNA sequence: TGTGCCAGCAGTTTCGAACTAGCGGGTCCCTCCTACGAGCAGTACTTC. It encodes CASSFELAGPSYEQYF.

This clone appeared a few times. This CDR3 is CASSLGQGEIHGYTF. The CDR3 nucleotides are TGTGCCAGCAGCTTAGGGCAGGGGGAGATTCATGGCTACACCTTC. V gene TRBV7-2 combines with J gene TRBJ1-2; TRBD1 matches at 7 bases. CDR3 length: 15 residues. V trimming: 1 base; J trimming: 6 bases; junction bases outside the gene matches: 8. Germline V gene data show CDR1 as SGHTA and CDR2 as FQGNSA. The full variable domain, in which reference TRBV7-2 and TRBJ1-2 provide the parts outside the CDR3, is GAGVSQSPSNKVTEKGKDVELRCDPISGHTALYWYRQSLGQGLEFLIYFQGNSAPDKSGLPSDRFSAERTGGSVSTLTIQRTQQEDSAVYLCASSLGQGEIHGYTFGSGTRLTVV.

The CDR3: CASSSTSGSINEQFF. As DNA, the CDR3 is TGTGCCAGCAGCTCAACTAGCGGGAGCATTAATGAGCAGTTCTTC. The chain is built from TRBV25-1 and TRBJ2-1; 11 bases are a match to TRBD2. CDR1 is MGHDK, CDR2 SYGVNS, per germline. V was pared by 6 bases and J by 7 bases, with 8 bases of the junction left unmatched. CDR3 length: 15 residues. Combining the CDR3 with reference TRBV25-1 and TRBJ2-1 gives the whole variable domain EADIYQTPRYLVIGTGKKITLECSQTMGHDKMYWYQQDPGMELHLIHYSYGVNSTEKGDLSSESTVSRIRTEHFPLTLESARPSHTSQYLCASSSTSGSINEQFFGPGTRLTVL.

V usage is TRBV19 and J usage is TRBJ1-5, with D possibly being TRBD1 (6 bases). This CDR3 is 16 amino acids long. V was cut by 4 bases and J by 4 bases, with 17 bases left in between. CDR1 and CDR2 from the germline V gene are LNHDA and SQIVND (reference sequence). The CDR3, as DNA: TGTGCCAGTAGTAGGGGCGGGGGGCCAGGGAATCAGCCCCAGCATTTT. Translated: CASSRGGGPGNQPQHF.